One and the same sample provided the 22 T cell receptor beta chains below, sequenced in a study of cytomegalovirus exposure and HLA in healthy donors. Produced via immunoSEQ multiplex PCR; TCRdb's table is partial and in-frame only. In the table there are some 150,000 clones, roughly nine tenths of which are singletons. The specimen was PBMCs. These receptor sequences come from a woman under 30 in good health and CMV-seropositive.

The CDR3 DNA is TGTGCCAGCAGCGTAGACCCGGACAGGCCGAGCTCCTATAATTCACCCCTCCACTTT. Its protein product is CASSVDPDRPSSYNSPLHF. The gene calls are TRBV9 and TRBJ1-6, with 7 bases that match TRBD1. This CDR3 comprises 19 residues. Germline V gene data show CDR1 as SGDLS and CDR2 as YYNGEE. Germline trimming cut 0 bases from V and 0 bases from J; bases unmatched to any gene: 9.

The chain joins TRBV5-6 to TRBJ1-1; 11 nucleotides agree with TRBD1. This CDR3 has 14 residues. Losses at the gene ends were 4 bases for V and 5 bases for J; bases not matched to a gene: 4. Germline CDR1 reads SGHDT; CDR2 reads YYEEEE. The DNA for the CDR3 is TGTGCCAGCAGCCTTGGGGACAGGGGGACTGAAGCTTTCTTT. Amino acids: CASSLGDRGTEAFF.

This clone has just one count. The gene calls are TRBV7-9 and TRBJ2-3, with a weak D call TRBD2 (6 bases). Trimming removed 1 base at V and 7 bases at J, with 15 bases between. There are 15 residues in the CDR3. The germline gives CDR1 SEHNR, CDR2 FQNEAQ (reference sequence). CDR3 DNA sequence: TGTGCCAGCAGCTTAGGGGCGGGGCAGCCTTATACGCAGTATTTT. It yields the protein CASSLGAGQPYTQYF.

V gene TRBV6-1 combines with J gene TRBJ1-5; D is ambiguous. The germline V gene encodes CDR1 MNHNS and CDR2 SASEGT. V dropped 10 bases and J dropped 0 bases, with 10 bases sitting between them. CDR3 length: 13 residues. CDR3 loop: CATRMYSNQPQHF. The CDR3 DNA sequence: TGTGCCACCAGAATGTATAGCAATCAGCCCCAGCATTTT.

The chain carries TRBV25-1 and TRBJ1-3, with D tentatively TRBD1 (5 bases). Per the germline V gene, CDR1 is MGHDK and CDR2 is SYGVNS. Trimming stripped 5 bases from V and 0 bases from J, with 8 bases between. The CDR3 extends over 14 amino acids. Here the CDR3 reads CASSSDNSGNTIYF. CDR3 coding DNA: TGTGCCAGCAGTTCGGACAACTCTGGAAACACCATATATTTT.

The V and J genes are TRBV9 and TRBJ1-1; D is uncertain. Looked up from germline, CDR1 is SGDLS and CDR2 is YYNGEE. Trimming stripped 0 bases from V and 8 bases from J, with 17 bases between. The CDR3 covers 15 residues. The CDR3 DNA follows: TGTGCCAGCAGCGTAGCCGCCAGTAACCCTTGGGAAGCTTTCTTT. It specifies CASSVAASNPWEAFF. Variable domain in full (rest from reference TRBV9 and TRBJ1-1): DSGVTQTPKHLITATGQRVTLRCSPRSGDLSVYWYQQSLDQGLQFLIQYYNGEERAKGNILERFSAQQFPDLHSELNLSSLELGDSALYFCASSVAASNPWEAFFGQGTRLTVV.

The chain is built from TRBV6-5 and TRBJ1-1; D might be TRBD1 (6 bases). The CDR3 consists of 16 residues. Trimming took off 0 bases at V and 0 bases at J, with 11 bases between the two ends. Germline V lookup: CDR1 MNHEY, CDR2 SVGAGI. The CDR3: CASSYSAGALNTEAFF. In DNA, the CDR3 is TGTGCCAGCAGTTACTCGGCAGGGGCCTTGAACACTGAAGCTTTCTTT.

The chain carries TRBV28 and TRBJ2-7, with D possibly being TRBD2 (7 bases). Trimming removed 3 bases from V and 7 bases from J, with 25 bases in between. Germline V gives CDR1 MDHEN, CDR2 SYDVKM. The CDR3 runs 17 residues. DNA for the CDR3: TGTGCCAGCAGTTTGGTCCGGGGGGCGCCCTCCAAAAGGGAGCAGTACTTC. It translates to CASSLVRGAPSKREQYF.

This clone has just one count. V usage is TRBV28 and J usage is TRBJ2-3; 11 nucleotides line up with TRBD2. Germline loops: CDR1 MDHEN, CDR2 SYDVKM. The V and J ends lost 11 bases and 2 bases, in that order; junction bases with no gene match: 24. The CDR3 is 20 residues long. The CDR3 reads CASRLRVLAGAQRLTDTQYF. The CDR3 nucleotides are TGTGCCTCCAGATTAAGGGTACTAGCGGGGGCCCAACGACTCACAGATACGCAGTATTTT.

The chain employs TRBV27 and TRBJ2-7, with TRBD1 identical over 8 bases. This CDR3 spans 14 amino acids. Trimming took 8 bases from V and 4 from J; bases not matched to a gene: 10. Per germline, CDR1 MNHEY and CDR2 SMNVEV (reference sequence). The CDR3 loop reads CASASGTGPYEQYF. As DNA, the CDR3 is TGTGCCAGCGCATCCGGGACAGGTCCGTACGAGCAGTACTTC.

The chain recombines TRBV13 with TRBJ2-1; TRBD2 agrees at 11 bases. With 5 bases clipped from V and 10 bases from J, the junction kept 13 bases outside the gene matches. Germline V gene lookup returns CDR1 PRHDT and CDR2 FYEKMQ (reference sequence). This CDR3 is built from 16 residues. CDR3 sequence: CASSGRLAGTVLEQFF. CDR3 DNA sequence: TGTGCCAGCAGCGGCCGACTAGCGGGGACCGTATTGGAGCAGTTCTTC.

The chain is built from TRBV4-3 and TRBJ2-2; perhaps TRBD1 as D (6 bases). The CDR3 is 16 residues long. V lost 0 bases, J lost 4 bases, and 12 bases lay in between. Per the germline V gene, CDR1 is LGHNA and CDR2 is YSLEER. CDR3 protein: CASSQEVWGLTGELFF. The CDR3 nucleotides read TGCGCCAGCAGCCAAGAGGTCTGGGGGCTCACCGGGGAGCTGTTTTTT.

The chain employs TRBV19 and TRBJ1-2; D gene ambiguous. Germline-derived CDR1 and CDR2 are LNHDA and SQIVND (reference sequence). The V end lost 6 bases, the J end lost 4 bases, and 12 bases lay between the germline ends. The CDR3 is 13 amino acids. In DNA, the CDR3 is TGTGCCAGTAGCCCCATGGGAGGCTATGGCTACACCTTC. Its protein is CASSPMGGYGYTF.

The CDR3 here is CASSSLFDRVERDTQYF. The CDR3 nucleotides are TGTGCCAGCAGTTCCCTCTTCGACAGGGTGGAACGGGATACGCAGTATTTT. The chain carries TRBV27 and TRBJ2-3, with 7 bases identical to TRBD1. The CDR3 sequence is 17 residues long. V was clipped by 4 bases and J by 6 bases; unmatched bases: 16. The germline CDR1 and CDR2 sequences are MNHEY and SMNVEV (reference sequence).

This clone was counted between two and nine times. This chain links TRBV5-4 with TRBJ2-5; no reliable D call. Per the germline V gene, CDR1 is SGHNT and CDR2 is YYREEE (reference sequence). The CDR3 sequence is 13 residues long. V dropped 4 bases and J dropped 5 bases, with 12 bases sitting between them. CDR3 sequence (DNA): TGTGCCAGCAGCCCAGGTGGCCGGGAGACCCAGTACTTC. This gives the protein CASSPGGRETQYF. Full variable domain (missing parts from reference TRBV5-4 and TRBJ2-5): ETGVTQSPTHLIKTRGQQVTLRCSSQSGHNTVSWYQQALGQGPQFIFQYYREEENGRGNFPPRFSGLQFPNYSSELNVNALELDDSALYLCASSPGGRETQYFGPGTRLLVL.

The CDR3 nucleotides read TGTGCCAGCAGCGCCTCGCAGGGAATGGGTAACATTCAGTACTTC. Translating it yields CASSASQGMGNIQYF. The chain combines TRBV7-9 with TRBJ2-4; TRBD1 might be the D (5 bases). CDR3 size: 15 residues. The V gene lost 5 bases and the J gene lost 7 bases, with 18 bases spanning the gap. Germline V gene sequence: CDR1 SEHNR, CDR2 FQNEAQ (reference sequence).

V and J are TRBV10-1 and TRBJ2-7, with 7 bases identical to TRBD1. Germline assignment: CDR1 WNHNN and CDR2 SYGVQD (reference sequence). V lost 4 bases and J lost 2; bases outside the gene matches: 5. CDR3 size: 14 residues. This CDR3 is CASSGRQGPYEQYF. The CDR3 DNA is TGCGCCAGCAGTGGACGACAGGGCCCCTACGAGCAGTACTTC.

The chain joins TRBV11-2 to TRBJ2-1, with 10 nucleotides matching TRBD1. Unmatched junction bases numbered 6, after V lost 3 bases and J lost 4 bases. The CDR3 has 16 residues. CDR1 SGHAT and CDR2 FQNNGV come from the germline V gene. Written as DNA, the CDR3 is TGTGCCAGCAGCTTGGACCGGGGACAGGGGTACAATGAGCAGTTCTTC. It yields the protein CASSLDRGQGYNEQFF.

This chain uses TRBV15 with TRBJ2-5; 12 bases align to TRBD1. CDR3 size: 15 residues. With 3 bases clipped from V and 5 bases from J, the junction kept 4 bases outside the gene matches. Per germline, CDR1 LNHNV and CDR2 YYDKDF (reference sequence). The CDR3 DNA sequence: TGTGCCACCAGCAGGGGACAGGGGGCATGGGAGACCCAGTACTTC. Protein sequence: CATSRGQGAWETQYF.

V usage is TRBV6-5 and J usage is TRBJ2-7; 9 bases align to TRBD1. The CDR3 consists of 13 residues. J was trimmed by 5 bases and V by 6 bases; bases with no gene match: 5. Germline-derived CDR1 and CDR2 are MNHEY and SVGAGI. The CDR3 bases are TGTGCCAGCAGACGGACAGGGGACGACGAGCAGTACTTC. It yields the protein CASRRTGDDEQYF.

The V gene is TRBV4-3, the J gene TRBJ1-6; 7 bases are shared with TRBD1. Germline V gene sequence: CDR1 LGHNA, CDR2 YSLEER. The V segment lost 0 bases and the J segment 7 bases; nucleotides outside the gene matches: 9. The CDR3 sequence is 17 residues long. The CDR3 sequence is CASSQEYKQGRNSPLHF. As DNA, the CDR3 is TGCGCCAGCAGCCAAGAATATAAACAGGGGCGCAATTCACCCCTCCACTTT.

V usage is TRBV7-9 and J usage is TRBJ1-2, with D possibly TRBD1 on 5 matching bases. Germline V gene lookup returns CDR1 SEHNR and CDR2 FQNEAQ (reference sequence). This CDR3 has 13 amino acids. V lost 5 bases to trimming and J lost 3 bases, with 10 bases between them. The CDR3 nucleotides are TGTGCCAGCAGCGTAACAGGTTACTATGGCTACACCTTC. As protein: CASSVTGYYGYTF.